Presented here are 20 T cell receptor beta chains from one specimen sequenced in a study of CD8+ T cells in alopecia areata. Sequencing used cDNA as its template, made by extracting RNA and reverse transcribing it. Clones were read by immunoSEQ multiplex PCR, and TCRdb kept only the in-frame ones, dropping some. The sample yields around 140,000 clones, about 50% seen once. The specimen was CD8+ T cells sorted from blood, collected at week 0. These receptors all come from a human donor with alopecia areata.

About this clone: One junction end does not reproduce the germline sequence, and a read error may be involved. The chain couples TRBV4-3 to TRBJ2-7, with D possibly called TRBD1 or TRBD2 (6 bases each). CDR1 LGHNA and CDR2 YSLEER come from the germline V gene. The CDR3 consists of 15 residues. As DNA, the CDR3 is TGCGCCGGCAGCCAAGAGGGGGGTACGGACTACGAGCAGTACTTC. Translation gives CAGSQEGGTDYEQYF.

Written as DNA, the CDR3 is TGTGCCAGCAGTGCCGAGGGCCATACTGAAGCTTTCTTT. Its translation: CASSAEGHTEAFF. The V gene is TRBV6-4, the J gene TRBJ1-1; D gene uncertain. Germline loops: CDR1 MRHNA, CDR2 SNTAGT. V was pared by 4 bases and J by 5 bases, with 11 bases between. There are 13 residues in the CDR3.

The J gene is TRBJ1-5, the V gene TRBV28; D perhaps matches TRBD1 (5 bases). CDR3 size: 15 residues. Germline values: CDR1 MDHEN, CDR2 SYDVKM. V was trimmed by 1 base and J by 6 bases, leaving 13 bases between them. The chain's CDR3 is CASSLFGRGPQPQHF. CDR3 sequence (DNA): TGTGCCAGCAGTTTATTTGGGAGGGGACCTCAGCCCCAGCATTTT. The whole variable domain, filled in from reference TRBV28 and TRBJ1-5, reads DVKVTQSSRYLVKRTGEKVFLECVQDMDHENMFWYRQDPGLGLRLIYFSYDVKMKEKGDIPEGYSVSREKKERFSLILESASTNQTSMYLCASSLFGRGPQPQHFGDGTRLSIL.

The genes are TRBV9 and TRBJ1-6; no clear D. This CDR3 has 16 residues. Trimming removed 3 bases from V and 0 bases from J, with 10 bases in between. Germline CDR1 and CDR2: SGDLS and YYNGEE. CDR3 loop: CASSGIPSSYNSPLHF. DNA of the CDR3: TGTGCCAGCAGCGGTATTCCGAGCTCCTATAATTCACCCCTCCACTTT.

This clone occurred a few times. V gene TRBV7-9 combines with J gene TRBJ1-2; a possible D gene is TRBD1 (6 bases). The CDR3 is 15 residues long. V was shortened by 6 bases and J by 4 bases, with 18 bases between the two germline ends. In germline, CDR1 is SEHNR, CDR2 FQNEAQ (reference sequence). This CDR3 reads CASSTPLRTAYGYTF. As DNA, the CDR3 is TGTGCCAGCAGTACCCCCCTCCGGACAGCCTATGGCTACACCTTC. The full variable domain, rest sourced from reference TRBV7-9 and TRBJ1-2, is DTGVSQNPRHKITKRGQNVTFRCDPISEHNRLYWYRQTLGQGPEFLTYFQNEAQLEKSRLLSDRFSAERPKGSFSTLEIQRTEQGDSAMYLCASSTPLRTAYGYTFGSGTRLTVV.

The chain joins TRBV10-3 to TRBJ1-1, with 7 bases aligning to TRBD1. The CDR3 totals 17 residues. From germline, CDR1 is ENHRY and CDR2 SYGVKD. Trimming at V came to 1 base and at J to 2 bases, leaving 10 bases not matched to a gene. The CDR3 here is CAISELWSEGANTEAFF. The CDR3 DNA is TGTGCCATCAGTGAGTTATGGTCCGAGGGGGCTAACACTGAAGCTTTCTTT.

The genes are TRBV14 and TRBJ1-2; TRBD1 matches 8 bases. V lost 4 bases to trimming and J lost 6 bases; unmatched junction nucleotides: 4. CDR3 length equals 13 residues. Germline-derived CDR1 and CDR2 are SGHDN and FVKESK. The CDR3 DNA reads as TGTGCCAGCAGCCTCGGACAGGGAGATGGCTACACCTTC. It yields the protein CASSLGQGDGYTF.

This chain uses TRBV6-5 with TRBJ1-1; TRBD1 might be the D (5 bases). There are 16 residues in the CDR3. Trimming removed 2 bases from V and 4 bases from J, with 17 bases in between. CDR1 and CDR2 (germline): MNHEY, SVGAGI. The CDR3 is CASSYLEGRALTEAFF. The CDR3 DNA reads TGTGCCAGCAGTTACCTAGAGGGGAGGGCTCTCACTGAAGCTTTCTTT.

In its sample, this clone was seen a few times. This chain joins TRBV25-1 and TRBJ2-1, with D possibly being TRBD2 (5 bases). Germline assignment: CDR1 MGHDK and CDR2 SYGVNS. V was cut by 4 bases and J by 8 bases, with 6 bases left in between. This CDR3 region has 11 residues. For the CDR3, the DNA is TGTGCCAGCAGTGTTAGCGATGAGCAGTTCTTC. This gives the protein CASSVSDEQFF. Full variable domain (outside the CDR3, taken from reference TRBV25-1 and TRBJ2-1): EADIYQTPRYLVIGTGKKITLECSQTMGHDKMYWYQQDPGMELHLIHYSYGVNSTEKGDLSSESTVSRIRTEHFPLTLESARPSHTSQYLCASSVSDEQFFGPGTRLTVL.

Here the CDR3 DNA reads TGTGCCAGCAGCTTGGGACAGACCTCGTTTGAAGCTTTCTTT. This sequence encodes CASSLGQTSFEAFF. V is TRBV2 and J is TRBJ1-1; 7 nucleotides align to TRBD1. Trimming removed 6 bases from V and 7 bases from J; junction bases left unmatched: 11. The CDR3 spans 14 residues. Germline CDR1 is SNHLY and CDR2 is FYNNEI.

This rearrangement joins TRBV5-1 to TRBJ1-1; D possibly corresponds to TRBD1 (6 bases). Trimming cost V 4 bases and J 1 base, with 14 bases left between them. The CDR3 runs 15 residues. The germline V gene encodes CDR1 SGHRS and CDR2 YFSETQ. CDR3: CASSSYKGGNTEAFF. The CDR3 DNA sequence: TGCGCCAGCAGCAGCTATAAAGGGGGGAACACTGAAGCTTTCTTT.

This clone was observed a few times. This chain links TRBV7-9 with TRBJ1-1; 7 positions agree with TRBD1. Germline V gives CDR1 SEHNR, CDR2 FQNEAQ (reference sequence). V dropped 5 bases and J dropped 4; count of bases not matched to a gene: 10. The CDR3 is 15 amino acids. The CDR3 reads CASSPSQGRPTEAFF. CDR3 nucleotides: TGTGCCAGCAGCCCATCACAGGGGCGACCCACTGAAGCTTTCTTT.

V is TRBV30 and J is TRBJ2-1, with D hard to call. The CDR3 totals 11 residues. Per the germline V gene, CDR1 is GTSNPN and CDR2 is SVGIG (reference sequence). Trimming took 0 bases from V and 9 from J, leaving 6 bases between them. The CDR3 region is CAWSVGVEQFF. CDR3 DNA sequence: TGTGCCTGGAGTGTTGGTGTTGAGCAGTTCTTC.

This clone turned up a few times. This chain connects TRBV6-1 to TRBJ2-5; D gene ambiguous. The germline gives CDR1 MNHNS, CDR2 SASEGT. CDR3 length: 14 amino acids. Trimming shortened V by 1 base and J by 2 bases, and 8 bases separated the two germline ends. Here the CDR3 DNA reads TGTGCCAGCAGTGAAGATAATACTCAAGAGACCCAGTACTTC. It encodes CASSEDNTQETQYF.

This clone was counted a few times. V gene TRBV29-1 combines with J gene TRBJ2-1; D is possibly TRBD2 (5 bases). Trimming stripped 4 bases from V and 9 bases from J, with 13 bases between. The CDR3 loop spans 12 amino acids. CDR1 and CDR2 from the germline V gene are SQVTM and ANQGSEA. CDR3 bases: TGCAGCGTTGTTGGCGGGTGGGGTGAGCAGTTCTTC. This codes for CSVVGGWGEQFF.

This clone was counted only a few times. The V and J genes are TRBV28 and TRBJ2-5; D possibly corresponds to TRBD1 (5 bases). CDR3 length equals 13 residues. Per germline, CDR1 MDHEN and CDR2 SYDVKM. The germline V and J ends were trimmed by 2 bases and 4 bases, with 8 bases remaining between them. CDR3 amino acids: CASSLQGGETQYF. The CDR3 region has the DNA TGTGCCAGCAGTTTACAGGGCGGAGAGACCCAGTACTTC.

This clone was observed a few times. CDR3 sequence reads: CASSLGTGIGYTF. CDR3 DNA: TGTGCCAGCAGTTTGGGGACAGGGATAGGCTACACCTTC. The rearrangement uses TRBV27 and TRBJ1-2; 9 bases match TRBD1. The CDR3 length is 13 residues. CDR1 is MNHEY and CDR2 is SMNVEV in the germline V gene (reference sequence). V shed 3 bases and J 8 bases; nucleotides not matched to a gene: 4.

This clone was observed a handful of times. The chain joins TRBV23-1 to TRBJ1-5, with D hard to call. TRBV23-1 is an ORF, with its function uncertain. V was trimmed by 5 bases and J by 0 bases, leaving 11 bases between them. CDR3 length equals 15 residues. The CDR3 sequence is CASSWEGPSNQPQHF. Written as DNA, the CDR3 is TGCGCCAGCAGTTGGGAGGGCCCTAGCAATCAGCCCCAGCATTTT.

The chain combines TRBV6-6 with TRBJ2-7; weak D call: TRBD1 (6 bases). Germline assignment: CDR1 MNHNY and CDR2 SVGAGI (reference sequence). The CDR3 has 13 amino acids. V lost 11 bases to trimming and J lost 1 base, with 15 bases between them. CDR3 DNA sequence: TGTGCCTCGGGTCCAGGGGCGTCCTACGAGCAGTACTTC. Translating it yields CASGPGASYEQYF.

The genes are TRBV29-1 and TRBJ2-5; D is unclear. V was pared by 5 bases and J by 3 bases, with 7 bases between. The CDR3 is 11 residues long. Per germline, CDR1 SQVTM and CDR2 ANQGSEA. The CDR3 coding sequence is TGCAGCGTTCTGAGGAAAGAGACCCAGTACTTC. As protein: CSVLRKETQYF.